This T cell receptor (beta chain) is from a study of blood T cell repertoires in COVID-19. Study as a whole: COVID-19 samples from acute and convalescent phases originated in the United States, Italy and Spain. The analysed material was cDNA or gDNA that came from T cells, B-cell-depleted T cells, or PBMCs.

Original data processing: Cell counts per sample came from amplifying reference gene primers. Libraries were prepared by immunoSEQ multiplex PCR; TCRdb keeps only in-frame clonotypes and omits some of them. V, J and clone size reflect that table, while D and trimming were determined from the DNA. The table records over 200,000 clones, 83% of them present only once. The V end was cut by 4 bases, the J end by 5 bases, with 9 bases between. CDR1 is LGHNA and CDR2 is YNFKEQ in the germline V gene. The CDR3 runs 13 residues. The rearrangement joins TRBV4-2 to TRBJ1-5; tentative D call: TRBD1 (5 bases). The TCR was taken from a woman in her thirties or forties with active or convalescent COVID-19. The sample taken for sequencing was peripheral blood. The CDR3 coding sequence is TGTGCCAGCAGCCGGGAGGGGTATCAGCCCCAGCATTTT. This encodes CASSREGYQPQHF.